This T cell receptor beta chain was captured by sequencing in a study of cytomegalovirus exposure and HLA in healthy donors. This PCR relied on a set of 60 Vbeta primers and 13 Jbeta primers. Using immunoSEQ multiplex PCR, the repertoire was profiled, and TCRdb retains in-frame clones only, with some absent. This sample's clone table lists tens of thousands of clones. A remark on this clone: Its antigen is still unknown.

Participants comprised healthy donors of bone marrow. Study observations and caveats: The study flagged around 160 TCR beta chains as cytomegalovirus-associated. TCR beta sequences reportedly predicted the HLA-A and HLA-B alleles of most subjects accurately.

The ends lost 4 bases at V and 1 base at J; junction bases unmatched: 7. The germline V gene encodes CDR1 MGHRA and CDR2 YSYEKL. The CDR3 totals 16 residues. J is TRBJ1-5 and V is TRBV4-1, with 7 bases aligning to TRBD1. The sequenced sample was PBMCs. The receptor was isolated from a young woman in good health and CMV-seronegative. CDR3 amino acids: CASSPAGGWSNQPQHF. Written as DNA, the CDR3 is TGCGCCAGCAGCCCAGCAGGGGGATGGAGCAATCAGCCCCAGCATTTT.